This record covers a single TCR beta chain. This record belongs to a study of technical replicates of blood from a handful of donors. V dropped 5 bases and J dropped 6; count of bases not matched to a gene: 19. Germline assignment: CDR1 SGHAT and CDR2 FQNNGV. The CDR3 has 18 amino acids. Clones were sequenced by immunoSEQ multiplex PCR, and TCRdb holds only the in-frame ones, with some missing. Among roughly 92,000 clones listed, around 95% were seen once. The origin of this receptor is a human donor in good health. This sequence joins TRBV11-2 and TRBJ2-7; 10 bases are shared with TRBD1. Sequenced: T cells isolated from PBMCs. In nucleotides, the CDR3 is TGTGCCAGCAGCCGATACCTAAATTGGACAGGGGGGTTTGGCGAGCAGTACTTC. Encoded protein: CASSRYLNWTGGFGEQYF.